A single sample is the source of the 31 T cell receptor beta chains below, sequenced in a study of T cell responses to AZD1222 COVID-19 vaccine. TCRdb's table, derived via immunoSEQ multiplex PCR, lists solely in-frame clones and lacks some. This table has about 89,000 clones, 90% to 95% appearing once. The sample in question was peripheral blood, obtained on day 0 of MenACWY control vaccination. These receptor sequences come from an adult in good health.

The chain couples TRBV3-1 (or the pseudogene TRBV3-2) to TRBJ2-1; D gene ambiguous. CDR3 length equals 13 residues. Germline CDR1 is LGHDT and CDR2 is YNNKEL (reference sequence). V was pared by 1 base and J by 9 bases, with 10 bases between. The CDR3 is CASSQGSAGEQFF. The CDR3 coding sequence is TGTGCCAGCAGCCAAGGGTCCGCCGGTGAGCAGTTCTTC.

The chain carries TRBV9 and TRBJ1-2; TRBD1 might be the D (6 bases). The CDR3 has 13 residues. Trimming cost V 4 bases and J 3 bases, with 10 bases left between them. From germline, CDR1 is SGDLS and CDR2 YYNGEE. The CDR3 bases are TGTGCCAGCAGCACAGGGATTGACTATGGCTACACCTTC. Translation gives CASSTGIDYGYTF.

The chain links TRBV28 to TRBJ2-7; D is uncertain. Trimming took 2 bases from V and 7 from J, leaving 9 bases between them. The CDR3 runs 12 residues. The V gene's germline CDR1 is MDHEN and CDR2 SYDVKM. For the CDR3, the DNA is TGTGCCAGCAGTTTACCTTTTCTTGAGCAGTACTTC. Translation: CASSLPFLEQYF.

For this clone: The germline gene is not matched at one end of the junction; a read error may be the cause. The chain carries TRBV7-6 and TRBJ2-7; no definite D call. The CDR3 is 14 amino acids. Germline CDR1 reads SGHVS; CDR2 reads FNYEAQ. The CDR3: CASSLEWSSYEQYF. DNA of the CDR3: TGTGCCAGCAGTTTAGAGTGGAGCTCCTACGAGCAGTACTTC.

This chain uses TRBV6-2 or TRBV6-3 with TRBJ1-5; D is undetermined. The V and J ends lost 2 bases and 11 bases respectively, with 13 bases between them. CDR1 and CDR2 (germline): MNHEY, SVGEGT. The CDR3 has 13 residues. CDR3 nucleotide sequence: TGTGCCAGCAGTTACACCACTCCGGGATCCCAGCATTTT. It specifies CASSYTTPGSQHF.

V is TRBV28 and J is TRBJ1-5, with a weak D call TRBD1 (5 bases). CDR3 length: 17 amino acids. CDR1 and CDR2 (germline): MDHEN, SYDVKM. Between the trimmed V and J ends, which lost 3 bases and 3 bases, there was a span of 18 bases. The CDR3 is CASSLAQGMATNQPQHF. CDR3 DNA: TGTGCCAGCAGTTTGGCCCAGGGCATGGCTACCAATCAGCCCCAGCATTTT.

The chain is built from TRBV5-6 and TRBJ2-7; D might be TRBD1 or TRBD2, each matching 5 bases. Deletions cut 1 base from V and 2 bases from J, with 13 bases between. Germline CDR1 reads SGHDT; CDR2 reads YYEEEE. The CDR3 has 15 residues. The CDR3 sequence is CASSLSSRGAYEQYF. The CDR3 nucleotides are TGTGCCAGCAGCTTGTCTTCTCGGGGCGCCTACGAGCAGTACTTC.

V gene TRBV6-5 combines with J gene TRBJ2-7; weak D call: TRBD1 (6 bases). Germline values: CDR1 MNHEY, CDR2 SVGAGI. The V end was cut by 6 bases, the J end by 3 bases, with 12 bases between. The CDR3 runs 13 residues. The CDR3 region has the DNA TGTGCCAGCAGGGCAGGGGCTATCTACGAGCAGTACTTC. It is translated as CASRAGAIYEQYF.

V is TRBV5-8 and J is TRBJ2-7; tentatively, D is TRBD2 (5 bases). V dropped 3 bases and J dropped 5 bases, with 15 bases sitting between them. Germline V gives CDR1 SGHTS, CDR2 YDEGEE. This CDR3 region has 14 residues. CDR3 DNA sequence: TGTGCCAGCAGCTCCGGGCAAACTAGGGACGAGCAGTACTTC. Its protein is CASSSGQTRDEQYF.

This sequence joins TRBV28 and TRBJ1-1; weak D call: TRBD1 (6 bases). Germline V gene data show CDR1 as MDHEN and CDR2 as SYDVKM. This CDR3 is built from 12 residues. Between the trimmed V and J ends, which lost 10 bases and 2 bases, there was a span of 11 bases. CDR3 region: CATEGVNTEAFF. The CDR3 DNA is TGTGCCACGGAGGGGGTTAACACTGAAGCTTTCTTT.

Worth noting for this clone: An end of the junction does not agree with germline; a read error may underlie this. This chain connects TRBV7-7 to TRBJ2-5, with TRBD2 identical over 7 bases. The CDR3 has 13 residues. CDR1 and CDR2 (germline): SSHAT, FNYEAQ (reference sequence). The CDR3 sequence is CASSGEGGETQYF. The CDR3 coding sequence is TGTGCTAGCAGCGGGGAGGGTGGCGAGACCCAGTACTTC.

DNA for the CDR3: TGTGCCAGCAGCCGGGCCGGGACAGGGGGCGCGGGCTACACCTTC. Amino acids: CASSRAGTGGAGYTF. The rearrangement uses TRBV14 and TRBJ1-2; TRBD1 agrees at 12 bases. The V gene's germline CDR1 is SGHDN and CDR2 FVKESK. J gave up 8 bases and V 4 bases, and 8 bases lay outside the gene matches. This CDR3 is 15 amino acids long.

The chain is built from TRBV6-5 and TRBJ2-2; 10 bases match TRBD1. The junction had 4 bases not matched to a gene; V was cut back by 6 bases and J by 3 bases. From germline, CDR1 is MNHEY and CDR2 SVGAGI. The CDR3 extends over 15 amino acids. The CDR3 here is CASRAGTGDTGELFF. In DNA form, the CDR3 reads TGTGCCAGCAGGGCCGGGACAGGGGACACCGGGGAGCTGTTTTTT.

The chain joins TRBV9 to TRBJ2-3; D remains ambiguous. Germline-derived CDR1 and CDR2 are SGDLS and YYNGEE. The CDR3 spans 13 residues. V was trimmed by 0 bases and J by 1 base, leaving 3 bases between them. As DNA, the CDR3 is TGTGCCAGCAGCGTAGGGCGCACAGATACGCAGTATTTT. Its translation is CASSVGRTDTQYF.

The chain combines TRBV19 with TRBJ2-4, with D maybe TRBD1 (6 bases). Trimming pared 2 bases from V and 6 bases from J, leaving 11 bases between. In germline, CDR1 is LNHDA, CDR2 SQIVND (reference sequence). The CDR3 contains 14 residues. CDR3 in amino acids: CASSILGAGNIQYF. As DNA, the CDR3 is TGTGCCAGTAGTATATTGGGGGCTGGAAACATTCAGTACTTC.

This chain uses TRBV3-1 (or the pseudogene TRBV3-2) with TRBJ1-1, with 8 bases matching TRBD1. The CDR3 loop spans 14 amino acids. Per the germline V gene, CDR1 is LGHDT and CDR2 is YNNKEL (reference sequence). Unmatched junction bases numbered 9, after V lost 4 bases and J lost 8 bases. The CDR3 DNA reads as TGTGCCAGCAGCCCCGGACAGGGCCTCCAGGAAGCTTTCTTT. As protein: CASSPGQGLQEAFF.

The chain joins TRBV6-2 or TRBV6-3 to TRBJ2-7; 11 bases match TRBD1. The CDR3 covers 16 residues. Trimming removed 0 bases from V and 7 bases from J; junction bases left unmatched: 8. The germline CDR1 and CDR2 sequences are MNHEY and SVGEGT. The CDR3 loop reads CASSYSIGQGAREQYF. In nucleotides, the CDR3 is TGTGCCAGCAGTTACTCGATCGGACAGGGGGCACGGGAGCAGTACTTC.

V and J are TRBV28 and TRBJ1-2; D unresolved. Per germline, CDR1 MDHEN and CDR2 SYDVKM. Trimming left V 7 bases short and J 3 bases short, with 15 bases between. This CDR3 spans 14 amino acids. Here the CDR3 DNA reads TGTGCCAGCACGGGTAAGGCCATCCACTATGGCTACACCTTC. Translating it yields CASTGKAIHYGYTF.

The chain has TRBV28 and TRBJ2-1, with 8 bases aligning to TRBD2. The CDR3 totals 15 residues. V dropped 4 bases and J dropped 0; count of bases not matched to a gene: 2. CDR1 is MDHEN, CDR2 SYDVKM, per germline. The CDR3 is CASSSGGASYNEQFF. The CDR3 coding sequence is TGTGCCAGCAGTTCCGGGGGGGCCTCCTACAATGAGCAGTTCTTC.

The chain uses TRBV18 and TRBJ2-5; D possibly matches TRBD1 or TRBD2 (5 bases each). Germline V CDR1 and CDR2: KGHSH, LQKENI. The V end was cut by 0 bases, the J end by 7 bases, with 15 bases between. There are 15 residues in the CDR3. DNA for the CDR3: TGTGCCAGCTCACCACCGGGACCGGACCGTGGGACCCAGTACTTC. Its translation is CASSPPGPDRGTQYF.

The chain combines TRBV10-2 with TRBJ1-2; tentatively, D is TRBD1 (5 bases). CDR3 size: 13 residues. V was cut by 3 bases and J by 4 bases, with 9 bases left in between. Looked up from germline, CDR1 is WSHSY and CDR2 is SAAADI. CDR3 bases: TGCGCCAGCAGTGATTCTGGGACCTATGGCTACACCTTC. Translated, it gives CASSDSGTYGYTF.

The CDR3 region is CASRRITGTGDSYGYTF. CDR3 coding DNA: TGTGCAAGTCGCAGAATCACCGGGACAGGAGACTCCTATGGCTACACCTTC. V and J are TRBV12-2 and TRBJ1-2; TRBD1, as called in the table, went unchecked against the DNA. TRBV12-2 is given as a pseudogene. The CDR3 sequence is 17 residues long.

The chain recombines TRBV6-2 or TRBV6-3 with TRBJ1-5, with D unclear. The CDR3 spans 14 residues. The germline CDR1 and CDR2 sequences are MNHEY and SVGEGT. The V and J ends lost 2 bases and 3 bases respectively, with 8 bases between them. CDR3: CASSYPLDNQPQHF. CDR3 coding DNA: TGTGCCAGCAGTTACCCCCTTGACAATCAGCCCCAGCATTTT.

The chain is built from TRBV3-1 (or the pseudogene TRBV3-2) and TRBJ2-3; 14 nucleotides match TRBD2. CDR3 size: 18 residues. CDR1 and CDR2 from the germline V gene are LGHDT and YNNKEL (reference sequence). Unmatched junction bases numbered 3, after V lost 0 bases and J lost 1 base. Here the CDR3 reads CASSQEGLAGVGTDTQYF. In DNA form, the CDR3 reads TGTGCCAGCAGCCAAGAGGGACTAGCGGGAGTTGGCACAGATACGCAGTATTTT.

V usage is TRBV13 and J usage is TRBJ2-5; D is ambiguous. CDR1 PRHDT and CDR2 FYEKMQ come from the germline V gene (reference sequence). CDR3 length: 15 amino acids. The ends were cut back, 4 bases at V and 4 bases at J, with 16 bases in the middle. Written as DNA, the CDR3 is TGTGCCAGCAGCTACCTCGGGCCGGGCGGAGAGACCCAGTACTTC. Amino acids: CASSYLGPGGETQYF.

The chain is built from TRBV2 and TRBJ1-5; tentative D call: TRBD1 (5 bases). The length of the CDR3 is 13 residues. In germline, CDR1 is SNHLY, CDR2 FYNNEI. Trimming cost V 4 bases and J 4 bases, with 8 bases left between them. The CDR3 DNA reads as TGTGCCAGCAGTGGATGGGGGAATCAGCCCCAGCATTTT. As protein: CASSGWGNQPQHF.

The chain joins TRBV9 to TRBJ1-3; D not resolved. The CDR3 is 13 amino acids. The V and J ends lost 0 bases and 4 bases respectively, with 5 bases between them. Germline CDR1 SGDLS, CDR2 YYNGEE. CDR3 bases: TGTGCCAGCAGCGTAGGTTCCGGAAACACCATATATTTT. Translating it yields CASSVGSGNTIYF.

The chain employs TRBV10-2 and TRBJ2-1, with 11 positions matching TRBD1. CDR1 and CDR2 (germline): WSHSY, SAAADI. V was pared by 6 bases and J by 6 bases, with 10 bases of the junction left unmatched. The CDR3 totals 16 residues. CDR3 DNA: TGCGCCAGCAGCGGGACAGGGGGATGGATAGCCAATGAGCAGTTCTTC. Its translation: CASSGTGGWIANEQFF.

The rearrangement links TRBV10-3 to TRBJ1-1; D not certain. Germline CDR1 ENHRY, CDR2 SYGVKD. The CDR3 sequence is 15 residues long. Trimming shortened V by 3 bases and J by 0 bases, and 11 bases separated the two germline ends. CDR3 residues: CAISEQSPMNTEAFF. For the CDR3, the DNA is TGTGCCATCAGTGAACAGAGCCCTATGAACACTGAAGCTTTCTTT.

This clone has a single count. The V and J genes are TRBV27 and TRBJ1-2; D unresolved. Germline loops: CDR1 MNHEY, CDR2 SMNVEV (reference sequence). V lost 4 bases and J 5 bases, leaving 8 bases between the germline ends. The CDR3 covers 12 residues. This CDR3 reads CASSSGPYGYTF. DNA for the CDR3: TGTGCCAGCAGTTCCGGACCGTATGGCTACACCTTC.

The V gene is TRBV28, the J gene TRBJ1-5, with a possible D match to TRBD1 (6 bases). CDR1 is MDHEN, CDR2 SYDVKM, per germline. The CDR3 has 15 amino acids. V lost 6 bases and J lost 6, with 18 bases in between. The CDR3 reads CASSPPPRGGQPQHF. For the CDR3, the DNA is TGTGCCAGCAGCCCACCTCCCAGGGGAGGTCAGCCCCAGCATTTT. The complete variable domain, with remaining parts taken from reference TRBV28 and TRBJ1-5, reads DVKVTQSSRYLVKRTGEKVFLECVQDMDHENMFWYRQDPGLGLRLIYFSYDVKMKEKGDIPEGYSVSREKKERFSLILESASTNQTSMYLCASSPPPRGGQPQHFGDGTRLSIL.